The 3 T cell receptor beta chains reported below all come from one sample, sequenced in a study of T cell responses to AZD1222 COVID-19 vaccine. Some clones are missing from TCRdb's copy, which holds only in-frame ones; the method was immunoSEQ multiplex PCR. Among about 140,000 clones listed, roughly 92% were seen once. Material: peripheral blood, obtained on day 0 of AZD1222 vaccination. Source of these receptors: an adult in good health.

The CDR3 region has the DNA TGCGCCAGCAGCTTGTGGCTAGCTCTAGGAAATGAGCAGTTCTTC. Protein: CASSLWLALGNEQFF. The J gene is TRBJ2-1, the V gene TRBV5-1; TRBD2 is a possible D gene (5 bases). This CDR3 has 15 residues. Per the germline V gene, CDR1 is SGHRS and CDR2 is YFSETQ. Trimming removed 1 base at V and 7 bases at J, with 15 bases between.

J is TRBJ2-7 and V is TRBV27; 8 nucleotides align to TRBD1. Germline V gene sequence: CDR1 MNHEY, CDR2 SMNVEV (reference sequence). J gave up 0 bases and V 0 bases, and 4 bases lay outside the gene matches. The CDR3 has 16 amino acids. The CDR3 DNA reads TGTGCCAGCAGTTTATCGAACAGGGGGACCTCCTACGAGCAGTACTTC. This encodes CASSLSNRGTSYEQYF.

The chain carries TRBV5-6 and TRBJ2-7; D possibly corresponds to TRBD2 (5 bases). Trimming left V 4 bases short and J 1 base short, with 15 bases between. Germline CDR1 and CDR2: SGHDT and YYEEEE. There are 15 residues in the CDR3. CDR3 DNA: TGTGCCAGCAGCGGACGGGGAAGAGGGTCCTACGAGCAGTACTTC. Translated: CASSGRGRGSYEQYF. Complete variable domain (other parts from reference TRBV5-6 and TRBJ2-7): DAGVTQSPTHLIKTRGQQVTLRCSPKSGHDTVSWYQQALGQGPQFIFQYYEEEERQRGNFPDRFSGHQFPNYSSELNVNALLLGDSALYLCASSGRGRGSYEQYFGPGTRLTVT.